This is a list of T cell receptor beta chains from one sample in a study of OX40 agonist ivuxolimab in advanced cancers. Method: immunoSEQ multiplex PCR; TCRdb's copy keeps in-frame clones and lacks some. The sample has over 70,000 clones, 86% seen once. Here the sequenced sample was CD4+ or CD8+ T cells sorted from blood, taken in a trial of the OX40 agonist ivuxolimab. Every receptor here comes from an adult with an advanced solid tumor such as melanoma, head and neck, liver or kidney cancer. Each CDR3 is given with its conserved first and last residue. Fields, in order: V gene, clone size, J gene, D gene, CDR3 protein, CDR3 DNA. D genes are given only for firm matches. Only part of the rows carry a size: once, few, many, or a class if the clone is expanded.

V: TRBV6-5; size: .; J: TRBJ2-3; D: .; CDR3: CASRRDSNSDTQYF; DNA: TGTGCCAGCAGGCGGGACTCGAACTCAGATACGCAGTATTTT
V: TRBV19; size: .; J: TRBJ2-1; D: TRBD1; CDR3: CASRGTGGRDEQFF; DNA: TGTGCCAGTAGAGGGACAGGGGGCCGAGATGAGCAGTTCTTC
V: TRBV6-1; size: .; J: TRBJ1-5; D: .; CDR3: CASSEWGVGQPQHF; DNA: TGTGCCAGCAGTGAATGGGGGGTAGGTCAGCCCCAGCATTTT
V: TRBV6-1; size: .; J: TRBJ2-3; D: .; CDR3: CASSATGTSTDTQYF; DNA: TGTGCCAGCAGTGCCACGGGGACTAGCACAGATACGCAGTATTTT
V: TRBV7-1; size: once; J: TRBJ2-6; D: .; CDR3: CASSLRNPGANVLTF; DNA: TGTGCCAGCAGCCTCCGCAACCCTGGGGCCAACGTCCTGACTTTC
V: TRBV10-1; size: .; J: TRBJ2-2; D: TRBD2; CDR3: CASSRTSPGELFF; DNA: TGCGCCAGCAGTCGGACTAGCCCCGGGGAGCTGTTTTTT
V: TRBV2; size: .; J: TRBJ1-5; D: .; CDR3: CASSADRFNQPQHF; DNA: TGTGCCAGCAGCGCCGACAGGTTCAATCAGCCCCAGCATTTT
V: TRBV9; size: .; J: TRBJ2-1; D: TRBD2; CDR3: CASSVSGETYNEQFF; DNA: TGTGCCAGCAGCGTAAGCGGGGAGACCTACAATGAGCAGTTCTTC
V: TRBV27; size: .; J: TRBJ1-1; D: .; CDR3: CASRTYVGGNTEAFF; DNA: TGTGCCAGCAGAACGTACGTGGGAGGGAACACTGAAGCTTTCTTT
V: TRBV6-5; size: .; J: TRBJ1-6; D: .; CDR3: CASSTQEADDSPLHF; DNA: TGTGCCAGCAGTACACAGGAGGCGGACGACTCACCCCTCCACTTT
V: TRBV27; size: .; J: TRBJ2-5; D: .; CDR3: CASSRLFQETQYF; DNA: TGTGCCAGCAGTCGCCTTTTCCAAGAGACCCAGTACTTC
V: TRBV7-2; size: .; J: TRBJ1-1; D: .; CDR3: CASRPTQGHLNTEAFF; DNA: TGTGCCAGCAGGCCAACCCAGGGACACCTGAACACTGAAGCTTTCTTT
V: TRBV5-4; size: medium-sized; J: TRBJ2-3; D: .; CDR3: CASSLVVGARGTDTQYF; DNA: TGTGCCAGCAGCTTGGTTGTGGGGGCCCGCGGCACAGATACGCAGTATTTT
V: TRBV5-6; size: .; J: TRBJ1-6; D: TRBD1; CDR3: CASSYRWDRDSPLHF; DNA: TGTGCCAGCAGTTATCGCTGGGACAGGGATTCACCCCTCCACTTT
V: TRBV6-1; size: .; J: TRBJ1-4; D: .; CDR3: CASSAGQFRANEKLFF; DNA: TGTGCCAGCAGTGCCGGACAGTTTAGGGCTAATGAAAAACTGTTTTTT
V: TRBV4-1; size: .; J: TRBJ1-3; D: .; CDR3: CASSLNSGTLLNTIYF; DNA: TGCGCCAGCAGCCTAAATTCCGGGACCTTACTAAACACCATATATTTT
V: TRBV6-1; size: .; J: TRBJ2-3; D: .; CDR3: CASSDLIATDTQYF; DNA: TGTGCCAGCAGTGACTTGATAGCTACAGATACGCAGTATTTT
V: TRBV30; size: .; J: TRBJ2-3; D: TRBD2; CDR3: CAWAGTSQDTQYF; DNA: TGTGCCTGGGCCGGGACTAGCCAAGATACGCAGTATTTT
V: TRBV29-1; size: .; J: TRBJ2-7; D: .; CDR3: CSVVRLERRDYEQYF; DNA: TGCAGCGTTGTGAGGCTGGAGCGGAGGGACTACGAGCAGTACTTC
V: TRBV15; size: .; J: TRBJ1-5; D: .; CDR3: CATSRWGADQPQHF; DNA: TGTGCCACCAGCAGGTGGGGGGCTGATCAGCCCCAGCATTTT
V: TRBV28; size: .; J: TRBJ1-1; D: TRBD1; CDR3: CASSSPGTGSGTEAFF; DNA: TGTGCCAGCAGTTCTCCCGGGACAGGGTCGGGCACTGAAGCTTTCTTT
V: TRBV6-1; size: .; J: TRBJ1-2; D: TRBD1; CDR3: CASSEATGWRGYTF; DNA: TGTGCCAGCAGTGAAGCGACAGGGTGGCGAGGCTACACCTTC
V: TRBV2; size: once; J: TRBJ1-1; D: TRBD1; CDR3: CASSVRQGVTEAFF; DNA: TGTGCCAGCAGTGTACGGCAGGGGGTCACTGAAGCTTTCTTT
V: TRBV7-9; size: once; J: TRBJ1-2; D: TRBD1; CDR3: CASSLVSGTGISNYGYTF; DNA: TGTGCCAGCAGCTTAGTATCCGGGACAGGGATATCTAACTATGGCTACACCTTC
V: TRBV6-6; size: .; J: TRBJ1-5; D: .; CDR3: CASRRGMQGLDRPQHF; DNA: TGTGCCAGCAGGAGGGGAATGCAGGGTCTGGACCGGCCCCAGCATTTT
V: TRBV5-8; size: once; J: TRBJ1-5; D: .; CDR3: CASSLRNQPQHF; DNA: TGTGCCAGCAGCTTAAGGAATCAGCCCCAGCATTTT
V: TRBV6-1; size: .; J: TRBJ1-5; D: .; CDR3: CASRRGFSDNQPQHF; DNA: TGTGCCAGCAGGCGGGGGTTCAGCGACAATCAGCCCCAGCATTTT
V: TRBV21-1; size: .; J: TRBJ1-4; D: .; CDR3: CASSKAQDRGTEKLFF; DNA: TGTGCCAGCAGCAAAGCGCAAGACAGGGGGACTGAAAAACTGTTTTTT
V: TRBV28; size: .; J: TRBJ2-2; D: TRBD2; CDR3: CASATRGGTTGELFF; DNA: TGTGCCAGTGCTACCCGGGGGGGGACCACCGGGGAGCTGTTTTTT
V: TRBV9; size: .; J: TRBJ1-2; D: .; CDR3: CASSVGGNYGYTF; DNA: TGTGCCAGCAGCGTAGGGGGTAACTATGGCTACACCTTC
V: TRBV9; size: .; J: TRBJ2-1; D: .; CDR3: CASSVGHSGDNEQFF; DNA: TGTGCCAGCAGCGTAGGGCACTCGGGGGACAATGAGCAGTTCTTC
V: TRBV6-5; size: once; J: TRBJ2-7; D: .; CDR3: CASSPLGGASYEQYF; DNA: TGTGCCAGCAGCCCATTAGGTGGGGCATCCTACGAGCAGTACTTC
V: TRBV5-1; size: .; J: TRBJ1-1; D: .; CDR3: CASSLGTQNTEAFF; DNA: TGCGCCAGCAGCCTGGGGACACAGAACACTGAAGCTTTCTTT
V: TRBV7-9; size: .; J: TRBJ2-2; D: .; CDR3: CASSSWRGPDTGELFF; DNA: TGTGCCAGCAGCTCCTGGCGGGGGCCTGACACCGGGGAGCTGTTTTTT
V: TRBV5-4; size: .; J: TRBJ2-5; D: .; CDR3: CASSFDRKGKETQYF; DNA: TGTGCCAGCAGCTTCGACAGAAAGGGGAAAGAGACCCAGTACTTC
V: TRBV27; size: .; J: TRBJ2-7; D: TRBD1; CDR3: CASSSGTGSMVQYF; DNA: TGTGCCAGCAGTTCCGGGACAGGGTCCATGGTGCAGTACTTC
V: TRBV25-1; size: few; J: TRBJ1-4; D: .; CDR3: CASSVDGGLGEKLFF; DNA: TGTGCCAGCAGTGTCGATGGGGGGCTTGGGGAAAAACTGTTTTTT
V: TRBV29-1; size: .; J: TRBJ1-1; D: .; CDR3: CSVVGAAEAFF; DNA: TGCAGCGTTGTGGGTGCAGCTGAAGCTTTCTTT
V: TRBV5-1; size: .; J: TRBJ1-2; D: .; CDR3: CASSSHRASYGYTF; DNA: TGCGCCAGCAGCTCCCACCGGGCTTCGTATGGCTACACCTTC
V: TRBV13; size: .; J: TRBJ2-3; D: TRBD2; CDR3: CASSYSGGSATQYF; DNA: TGTGCCAGCAGCTATAGCGGGGGGTCCGCCACGCAGTATTTT
V: TRBV27; size: .; J: TRBJ2-3; D: TRBD1; CDR3: CASRRDRASTDTQYF; DNA: TGTGCCAGCAGAAGGGACAGAGCTAGCACAGATACGCAGTATTTT
V: TRBV19; size: .; J: TRBJ1-4; D: .; CDR3: CATRGRVTHEKLFF; DNA: TGTGCCACCCGGGGGAGGGTCACTCATGAAAAACTGTTTTTT
V: TRBV6-6; size: once; J: TRBJ1-4; D: TRBD1; CDR3: CASSYKGAGNEKLFF; DNA: TGTGCCAGCAGTTACAAGGGGGCAGGTAATGAAAAACTGTTTTTT
V: TRBV2; size: .; J: TRBJ2-3; D: .; CDR3: CASLRVPEGDTQYF; DNA: TGTGCCAGCCTACGGGTCCCGGAGGGAGATACGCAGTATTTT
V: TRBV15; size: .; J: TRBJ2-5; D: TRBD1; CDR3: CATSRDGTQGEGQETQYF; DNA: TGTGCCACCAGCAGAGATGGAACGCAGGGGGAAGGGCAAGAGACCCAGTACTTC
V: TRBV6-1; size: .; J: TRBJ1-2; D: .; CDR3: CASSMTPYGYTF; DNA: TGTGCCAGCAGTATGACCCCTTATGGCTACACCTTC
V: TRBV7-2; size: .; J: TRBJ2-3; D: .; CDR3: CASSLSRLAGVDTQYF; DNA: TGTGCCAGCAGCTTATCCCGCCTAGCCGGGGTAGATACGCAGTATTTT
V: TRBV5-8; size: .; J: TRBJ1-1; D: .; CDR3: CASSLESMSTEAFF; DNA: TGTGCCAGCAGCTTAGAATCTATGAGCACTGAAGCTTTCTTT
V: TRBV7-2; size: once; J: TRBJ1-2; D: .; CDR3: CASSLDSGRLGYGYTF; DNA: TGTGCCAGCAGCTTAGATTCAGGCCGGCTTGGGTATGGCTACACCTTC
V: TRBV4-1; size: .; J: TRBJ2-5; D: .; CDR3: CASSQGISPRGSATQYF; DNA: TGCGCCAGCAGCCAAGGTATCTCCCCGCGGGGAAGTGCGACCCAGTACTTC